This TCR beta chain originates from a study of blood T cells in healthy people across ages. This clonotype has just a few counts. A second PCR of 7 to 11 cycles used a sample-barcoded 5' primer and a J-beta primer mix. Every cDNA molecule bore a tag from a template-switch adaptor containing 12 random nucleotides. TCRdb passed the 5' RACE reads through MiXCR, listing each CDR3 protein once. The sample gives over 750,000 distinct CDR3 sequences, just under 25% of which show up once; around 9.2% is in the top ten. Peripheral blood, ten milliliters per donor, was collected. V shed 1 base, J shed 7 bases, and the junction held 4 bases outside the gene matches. Looked up from germline, CDR1 is DFQATT and CDR2 is SNEGSKA (reference sequence). This CDR3 is 13 amino acids long. A further study also used this sample, focusing on T cells of mothers and their children.

This clonotype originated in a boy younger than 18 in good health. Sequences were obtained from blood. The V and J genes are TRBV20-1 and TRBJ1-2; 9 bases align to TRBD1. CDR3 DNA: TGCAGTGCTAGAGGGACAGGGGAATTTGGCTACACCTTC. It encodes CSARGTGEFGYTF.